The clone carrying this T cell receptor beta chain was seen many times. Antigen unknown. A single record per CDR3 protein comes from TCRdb applying MiXCR to the 5' RACE reads. Of about 330,000 distinct CDR3 sequences listed, 7% to 9% are singletons. This sample stems from a study of CD8 T cells in ankylosing spondylitis. Study-wide results and limits: There were earlier reports of some motif variants in reactive arthritis synovial fluid and blood. Fewer than ten highly homologous variants made up a TCR beta motif that seemed to typify ankylosing spondylitis blood. Significant enrichment of disease-linked clones was reportedly seen in matched ankylosing spondylitis synovial fluid.

The V gene lost 5 bases and the J gene lost 9 bases, with 8 bases spanning the gap. The CDR3 is 11 amino acids. CDR1 and CDR2 from the germline V gene are MDHEN and SYDVKM. This rearrangement joins TRBV28 to TRBJ2-1; D perhaps matches TRBD2 (5 bases). Sample: blood, either unsorted or a sorted T cell fraction (not recorded which). The TCR was taken from a male donor with ankylosing spondylitis. The CDR3: CASSPRGEQFF. The CDR3 DNA reads TGTGCCAGCAGTCCACGGGGTGAGCAGTTCTTC.